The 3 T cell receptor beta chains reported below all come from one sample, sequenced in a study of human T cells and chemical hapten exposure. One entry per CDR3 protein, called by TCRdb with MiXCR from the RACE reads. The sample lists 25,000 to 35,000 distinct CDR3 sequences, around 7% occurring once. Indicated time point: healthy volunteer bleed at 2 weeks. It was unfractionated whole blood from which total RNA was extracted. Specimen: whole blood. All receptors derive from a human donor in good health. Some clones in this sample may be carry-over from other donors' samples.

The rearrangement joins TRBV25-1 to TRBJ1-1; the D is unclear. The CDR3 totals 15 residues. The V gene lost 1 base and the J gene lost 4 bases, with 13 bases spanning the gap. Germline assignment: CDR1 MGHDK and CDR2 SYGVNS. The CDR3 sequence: CASSEWEDVGTEAFF. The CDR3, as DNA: TGTGCCAGCAGTGAATGGGAGGACGTGGGCACTGAAGCTTTCTTT.

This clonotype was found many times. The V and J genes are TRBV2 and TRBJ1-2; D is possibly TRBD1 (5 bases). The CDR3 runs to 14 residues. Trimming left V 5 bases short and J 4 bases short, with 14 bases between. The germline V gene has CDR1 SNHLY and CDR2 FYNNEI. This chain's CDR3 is CASSMTVETYGYTF. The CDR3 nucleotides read TGTGCCAGCAGTATGACAGTGGAAACCTATGGCTACACCTTC.

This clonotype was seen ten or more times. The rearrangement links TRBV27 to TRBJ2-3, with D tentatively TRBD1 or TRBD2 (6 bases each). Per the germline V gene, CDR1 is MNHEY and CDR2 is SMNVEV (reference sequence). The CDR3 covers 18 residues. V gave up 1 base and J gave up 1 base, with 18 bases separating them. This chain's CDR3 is CASSLLGNRGRGTDTQYF. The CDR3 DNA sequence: TGTGCCAGCAGTTTATTGGGGAACCGGGGGCGTGGCACAGATACGCAGTATTTT.